This TCR beta chain came from a study of T-cell reconstitution after alpha-beta-depleted transplantation in children. Findings and limits, study-wide: T-cell numbers and diversity one year post-transplant derived largely from freshly generated T cells. Expanded graft clones, several hundred of them, were reportedly the source of alpha-beta T cells about two months after transplant. Where some patients showed high TCRbeta diversity at day 60, it came from recipient T cells and thymic progenitors that had survived.

The V end was cut by 8 bases, the J end by 4 bases, with 15 bases between. CDR1 is DFQATT, CDR2 SNEGSKA, per germline (reference sequence). The CDR3 runs 13 residues. Notes on this clonotype: Antigen specificity is unknown.

Preparation of the TCRbeta library involved a method that used unique molecular identifiers. TCRdb re-called the PCR reads with MiXCR, one entry per CDR3 protein. The sample has a few hundred thousand distinct CDR3 sequences, approximately 13% seen once. This rearrangement joins TRBV20-1 to TRBJ2-1; D remains ambiguous. The receptor's source is a male patient between 10 and 17 years old who had a stem cell transplant for acute myeloid leukemia, so the T cells may come from the graft donor. The specimen comprised PBMCs, mostly from graft donor cells, sampled 360 days after TCRalphabeta/CD19-depleted stem cell transplant. The CDR3 nucleotides read TGCAGTTTGACTCCTGGAAGATACAATGAGCAGTTCTTC. Amino acid sequence: CSLTPGRYNEQFF.